Below, 26 T cell receptor beta chains from the same sample are listed, as sequenced in a study of cytomegalovirus exposure and HLA in healthy donors. With 60 Vbeta and 13 Jbeta primers, the PCR was carried out. TCRdb's copy holds only in-frame clones and misses some; the assay was immunoSEQ multiplex PCR. The profile covers 100,000 or so clones, with around 75% appearing a single time and 1.3% taken by the ten largest. The sample was PBMCs. These TCRs come from a man between 35 and 55 years old in good health and CMV-seronegative.

V and J are TRBV6-5 and TRBJ2-5, with TRBD1 identical over 10 bases. The length of the CDR3 is 15 residues. The V gene end was trimmed by 2 bases and the J gene end by 4 bases; junction bases not matched to a gene: 4. Germline CDR1 is MNHEY and CDR2 is SVGAGI. This chain's CDR3 is CASSYGTGARETQYF. The CDR3 region has the DNA TGTGCCAGCAGTTACGGGACAGGGGCCCGAGAGACCCAGTACTTC.

V usage is TRBV19 and J usage is TRBJ1-2; weak D call: TRBD1 (6 bases). The V and J ends lost 10 bases and 4 bases respectively, with 10 bases between them. The CDR3 contains 11 residues. Looked up from germline, CDR1 is LNHDA and CDR2 is SQIVND (reference sequence). The CDR3 region is CATLQGYGYTF. Written as DNA, the CDR3 is TGTGCCACTCTACAGGGCTATGGCTACACCTTC.

The rearrangement uses TRBV30 and TRBJ2-1; a possible D gene is TRBD2 (6 bases). CDR3 length equals 13 residues. Germline-derived CDR1 and CDR2 are GTSNPN and SVGIG (reference sequence). Deletions cut 1 base from V and 6 bases from J, with 10 bases between. CDR3 nucleotide sequence: TGTGCCTGGAGTGCCCCCGGGAGCAATGAGCAGTTCTTC. It codes for CAWSAPGSNEQFF.

This clone has a single count. This rearrangement joins TRBV19 to TRBJ2-7; TRBD2 matches at 7 bases. V lost 9 bases, J lost 5 bases, and 4 bases stayed unmatched. CDR1 LNHDA and CDR2 SQIVND come from the germline V gene (reference sequence). There are 11 residues in the CDR3. DNA for the CDR3: TGTGCCAGCACCCGGGGGGACGAGCAGTACTTC. Protein product: CASTRGDEQYF.

The chain has TRBV7-2 and TRBJ2-7; TRBD1 matches 7 bases. CDR3 length: 13 residues. Trimming cost V 8 bases and J 0 bases; bases outside gene matches: 4. Germline V gene sequence: CDR1 SGHTA, CDR2 FQGNSA. CDR3 in DNA: TGTGCCAGCCTGGGGACAGACTCCTACGAGCAGTACTTC. Its translation: CASLGTDSYEQYF.

The V gene is TRBV2, the J gene TRBJ1-4, with D perhaps matching TRBD1 (5 bases). CDR1 SNHLY and CDR2 FYNNEI come from the germline V gene. The CDR3 has 16 amino acids. Trimming stripped 4 bases from V and 8 bases from J, with 20 bases between. The CDR3 reads CASSAPGTRVLEKLFF. DNA for the CDR3: TGTGCCAGCAGTGCGCCGGGGACTCGGGTGTTGGAAAAACTGTTTTTT.

The chain is built from TRBV19 and TRBJ2-2, with D tentatively TRBD1 (7 bases). The CDR3 has 15 amino acids. The V end lost 7 bases, the J end lost 1 base, and 13 bases lay between the germline ends. Per germline, CDR1 LNHDA and CDR2 SQIVND (reference sequence). CDR3: CASTVQGGNTGELFF. The CDR3 bases are TGTGCCAGTACCGTTCAGGGGGGGAACACCGGGGAGCTGTTTTTT. Combining the CDR3 with reference TRBV19 and TRBJ2-2 gives the whole variable domain DGGITQSPKYLFRKEGQNVTLSCEQNLNHDAMYWYRQDPGQGLRLIYYSQIVNDFQKGDIAEGYSVSREKKESFPLTVTSAQKNPTAFYLCASTVQGGNTGELFFGEGSRLTVL.

The chain combines TRBV4-1 with TRBJ1-5; TRBD1 is a possible D gene (5 bases). Germline CDR1 MGHRA, CDR2 YSYEKL. V was cut by 1 base and J by 9 bases, with 13 bases left in between. The CDR3 spans 14 residues. The CDR3 bases are TGCGCCAGCAGCCAAGGGGCTGTGGGGCGGCCCCAGCATTTT. Amino acid sequence: CASSQGAVGRPQHF.

In its sample, this clone was seen a few times. The chain is built from TRBV2 and TRBJ2-1; TRBD2 agrees at 16 bases. Germline V gene lookup returns CDR1 SNHLY and CDR2 FYNNEI. This CDR3 spans 15 amino acids. V gave up 8 bases and J gave up 8 bases; unmatched junction bases: 6. CDR3: CASEVGLAGGYEQFF. In DNA form, the CDR3 reads TGTGCCAGCGAGGTGGGACTAGCGGGAGGGTATGAGCAGTTCTTC. The full variable domain, with the rest looked up from reference TRBV2 and TRBJ2-1, is EPEVTQTPSHQVTQMGQEVILRCVPISNHLYFYWYRQILGQKVEFLVSFYNNEISEKSEIFDDQFSVERPDGSNFTLKIRSTKLEDSAMYFCASEVGLAGGYEQFFGPGTRLTVL.

The chain is built from TRBV2 and TRBJ2-7; TRBD1 matches 10 bases. Looked up from germline, CDR1 is SNHLY and CDR2 is FYNNEI. The CDR3 loop spans 15 amino acids. Trimming removed 7 bases from V and 3 bases from J; junction bases left unmatched: 9. The CDR3 coding sequence is TGTGCCAGCATAAACCCCGGGACAGGGGACTACGAGCAGTACTTC. This encodes CASINPGTGDYEQYF.

The genes are TRBV5-1 and TRBJ1-2; 7 positions agree with TRBD1. This CDR3 region has 14 residues. CDR1 is SGHRS and CDR2 is YFSETQ in the germline V gene. Losses at the gene ends were 4 bases for V and 4 bases for J; bases not matched to a gene: 7. The chain's CDR3 is CASSRQGSGYGYTF. For the CDR3, the DNA is TGCGCCAGCAGCCGACAGGGATCCGGCTATGGCTACACCTTC. The full variable domain, in which reference TRBV5-1 and TRBJ1-2 provide the parts outside the CDR3, is KAGVTQTPRYLIKTRGQQVTLSCSPISGHRSVSWYQQTPGQGLQFLFEYFSETQRNKGNFPGRFSGRQFSNSRSEMNVSTLELGDSALYLCASSRQGSGYGYTFGSGTRLTVV.

This chain joins TRBV18 and TRBJ1-5; TRBD1 aligns across 7 bases. Germline V gives CDR1 KGHSH, CDR2 LQKENI. There are 14 residues in the CDR3. With V trimmed by 5 bases and J by 2 bases, 3 bases remained unmatched. This CDR3 reads CASSDRVGNQPQHF. The CDR3 region has the DNA TGTGCCAGCTCAGACAGGGTTGGCAATCAGCCCCAGCATTTT.

The CDR3 region is CASTPGGRTGELFF. CDR3 bases: TGTGCCAGCACCCCCGGGGGGCGGACCGGGGAGCTGTTTTTT. The rearrangement joins TRBV7-9 to TRBJ2-2; tentatively, D is TRBD2 (7 bases). The CDR3 runs 14 residues. Germline-derived CDR1 and CDR2 are SEHNR and FQNEAQ (reference sequence). Trimming shortened V by 7 bases and J by 5 bases, and 14 bases separated the two germline ends.

The chain joins TRBV11-3 to TRBJ2-1; 12 bases map to TRBD2. The trim removed 1 base at V and 0 bases at J, leaving 10 bases unmatched. The length of the CDR3 is 20 residues. Germline CDR1 is SGHNT and CDR2 is YENEEA. CDR3 sequence reads: CASSLAWTSGVISSYNEQFF. As DNA, the CDR3 is TGTGCCAGCAGCTTAGCCTGGACTAGCGGGGTGATAAGCTCCTACAATGAGCAGTTCTTC.

This clone is a singleton in its sample. V usage is TRBV6-1 and J usage is TRBJ1-5; no clear D. Per germline, CDR1 MNHNS and CDR2 SASEGT. V was pared by 0 bases and J by 5 bases, with 5 bases between. This CDR3 region has 13 residues. CDR3 protein: CASSEARYQPQHF. The DNA of the CDR3 is TGTGCCAGCAGTGAAGCTCGGTATCAGCCCCAGCATTTT.

The chain joins TRBV18 to TRBJ2-7, with D unclear. The V gene's germline CDR1 is KGHSH and CDR2 LQKENI. CDR3 size: 15 residues. The V and J ends lost 0 bases and 2 bases respectively, with 11 bases between them. CDR3 region: CASSPPRSRTYEQYF. CDR3 in DNA: TGTGCCAGCTCACCACCAAGAAGCAGGACCTACGAGCAGTACTTC. The full variable domain, rest sourced from reference TRBV18 and TRBJ2-7, is NAGVMQNPRHLVRRRGQEARLRCSPMKGHSHVYWYRQLPEEGLKFMVYLQKENIIDESGMPKERFSAEFPKEGPSILRIQQVVRGDSAAYFCASSPPRSRTYEQYFGPGTRLTVT.

This clone was detected only once. V is TRBV7-2 and J is TRBJ1-1, with D possibly matching TRBD1 (5 bases). CDR1 and CDR2 from the germline V gene are SGHTA and FQGNSA. The CDR3 contains 15 residues. V was cut by 2 bases and J by 1 base, with 11 bases left in between. The CDR3 is CASSLTGGQNTEAFF. CDR3 DNA: TGTGCCAGCAGCTTAACGGGAGGACAGAACACTGAAGCTTTCTTT.

The rearrangement links TRBV18 to TRBJ2-7; TRBD2 agrees at 8 bases. Germline V gene data show CDR1 as KGHSH and CDR2 as LQKENI. The J segment lost 1 base and the V segment lost 3 bases, leaving 5 bases of the junction unmatched. This CDR3 is built from 15 residues. The CDR3 here is CASSPRVAGSYEQYF. The DNA for the CDR3 is TGTGCCAGCTCACCCCGGGTAGCGGGATCCTACGAGCAGTACTTC.

The sample holds one count of this clone. The J gene is TRBJ2-1, the V gene TRBV2; 7 positions match TRBD1. J lost 0 bases, V lost 10 bases, and 6 bases had no gene match. The CDR3 length is 14 residues. Germline CDR1 SNHLY, CDR2 FYNNEI. The CDR3 DNA reads as TGTGCCATCTCCGGGACAGACTCCTACAATGAGCAGTTCTTC. It codes for CAISGTDSYNEQFF.

The chain links TRBV4-3 to TRBJ1-2; D perhaps matches TRBD1 (5 bases). CDR1 is LGHNA and CDR2 is YSLEER in the germline V gene. CDR3 size: 14 residues. V was shortened by 0 bases and J by 6 bases, with 11 bases between the two germline ends. The CDR3 sequence is CASSQDKGGDGYTF. In DNA, the CDR3 is TGCGCCAGCAGCCAAGATAAGGGAGGGGATGGCTACACCTTC.

This clone has a handful of counts. This chain links TRBV2 with TRBJ2-1; 11 bases are a match to TRBD2. J gave up 2 bases and V 6 bases, and 3 bases lay outside the gene matches. Germline V gene lookup returns CDR1 SNHLY and CDR2 FYNNEI. The CDR3 covers 15 residues. CDR3 nucleotides: TGTGCCAGCAGCCAGGGACTAGCGGCCTACAATGAGCAGTTCTTC. Translation: CASSQGLAAYNEQFF.

The rearrangement joins TRBV7-2 to TRBJ2-7, with TRBD1 identical over 10 bases. Trimming removed 1 base from V and 4 bases from J; junction bases left unmatched: 10. The germline V gene encodes CDR1 SGHTA and CDR2 FQGNSA. The CDR3 is made up of 17 amino acids. The CDR3 DNA is TGTGCCAGCAGCTTAGTAGGGGGGGGACAGGGGAGATACGAGCAGTACTTC. Encoded protein: CASSLVGGGQGRYEQYF.

This clone was counted once. V and J are TRBV6-5 and TRBJ2-7; D may be TRBD1 (6 bases). The germline V gene encodes CDR1 MNHEY and CDR2 SVGAGI. The CDR3 runs to 16 residues. Trimming took off 2 bases at V and 6 bases at J, with 20 bases between the two ends. DNA for the CDR3: TGTGCCAGCAGTTACGGCGGACAGCGATTCGTCGGCGAGCAGTACTTC. Protein product: CASSYGGQRFVGEQYF.

The chain joins TRBV9 to TRBJ1-2; TRBD1 might be the D (5 bases). Germline lookup yields CDR1 SGDLS and CDR2 YYNGEE. CDR3 length: 15 amino acids. V dropped 3 bases and J dropped 1 base, with 13 bases sitting between them. DNA for the CDR3: TGTGCCAGCAGCGGGAGGGGAAAGGTTAACTATGGCTACACCTTC. As protein: CASSGRGKVNYGYTF.

The V and J genes are TRBV10-1 and TRBJ2-7, with D possibly being TRBD2 (5 bases). Germline lookup yields CDR1 WNHNN and CDR2 SYGVQD (reference sequence). This CDR3 comprises 14 residues. V shed 2 bases and J shed 2 bases, with 10 bases lying between them. The CDR3 bases are TGCGCCAGCAGTGAGGGCGGGCCCCCCTACGAGCAGTACTTC. Protein sequence: CASSEGGPPYEQYF.

The chain joins TRBV9 to TRBJ1-2; D is unresolved. Per germline, CDR1 SGDLS and CDR2 YYNGEE. V dropped 4 bases and J dropped 6 bases, with 10 bases sitting between them. The CDR3 has 12 amino acids. The CDR3 DNA sequence: TGTGCCAGCAGCTCGAACCACAATGGCTACACCTTC. It yields the protein CASSSNHNGYTF.